The subject of this entry is one T cell receptor (beta chain). What it binds is not known. The data are from a study of T cell responses to AZD1222 COVID-19 vaccine. Study results and caveats: Regions 160-218 and 743-854 dominated among vaccine-associated CD4 TCRs spanning spike.

The repertoire was sequenced with immunoSEQ multiplex PCR; TCRdb's copy has only in-frame clones and lacks some. This sample yields roughly 100,000 clones, of which roughly 89% are seen a single time; roughly 42% belongs to the top ten. The CDR3 has 13 amino acids. The origin of this receptor is an adult in good health. The sample in question was peripheral blood, obtained on day 0 of AZD1222 vaccination. The chain links TRBV21-1 to TRBJ2-1; TRBD2, the D gene given by the table, was not confirmed from the DNA. TRBV21-1 corresponds to a pseudogene. The DNA of the CDR3 is TGTGCCAGCAGCAAAAAACCTAACAATGAGCAGTTCTTC. It specifies CASSKKPNNEQFF.